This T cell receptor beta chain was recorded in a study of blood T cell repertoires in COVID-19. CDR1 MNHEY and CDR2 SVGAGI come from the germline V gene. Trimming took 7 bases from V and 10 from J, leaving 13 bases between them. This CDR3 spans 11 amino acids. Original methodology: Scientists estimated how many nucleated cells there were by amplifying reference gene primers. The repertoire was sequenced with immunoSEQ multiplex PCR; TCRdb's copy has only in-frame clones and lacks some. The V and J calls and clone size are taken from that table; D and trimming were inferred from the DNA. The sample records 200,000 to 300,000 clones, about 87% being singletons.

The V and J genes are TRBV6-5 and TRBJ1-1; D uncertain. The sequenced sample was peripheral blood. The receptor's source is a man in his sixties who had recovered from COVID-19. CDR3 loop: CASMSPSVAFF. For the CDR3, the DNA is TGTGCCAGCATGTCCCCTTCAGTAGCTTTCTTT.